This T cell receptor beta chain comes out of a study of shared clonotypes between healthy human individuals. All of the donors resided in Nashville, Tennessee, and each was a Caucasian adult. A split of CD4+ cells into CD45RA+ naive and CD45RA-negative memory subsets was performed. The CDR3 is 15 amino acids. V was clipped by 0 bases and J by 4 bases, with 12 bases between them. Germline CDR1 is LGHNA and CDR2 is YSLEER. Notes on this clone: No antigen is known for it.

The table came from immunoSEQ multiplex PCR; TCRdb's copy has only in-frame clones and leaves some out. The sample includes about 980,000 clones, around three quarters of them seen just once. Study-wide results and limits: Around 5% was the fraction of naive CD4 clonotypes found shared across several donors.

Material: memory CD4+ T cells sorted from blood. Stated subset: CD45RA-negative fraction. The chain combines TRBV4-3 with TRBJ2-5; D unclear. The TCR comes from a man aged 18 to 35 in good health. The CDR3 DNA is TGCGCCAGCAGCCAAGATAGGAAGGGATTAGAGACCCAGTACTTC. It specifies CASSQDRKGLETQYF.